Following are 18 T cell receptor beta chains from one sample sequenced in a study of blood T cell repertoires in COVID-19. The protocol was immunoSEQ multiplex PCR, while the TCRdb copy is restricted to in-frame clones and leaves out a portion. The sample yields under 350,000 clones, approximately 92% seen once. The sequenced sample consisted of peripheral blood. The source of these receptors is a woman in her twenties or thirties with COVID-19, enrolled during active disease.

The J gene is TRBJ2-7, the V gene TRBV7-2, with 7 bases identical to TRBD2. Germline CDR1 SGHTA, CDR2 FQGNSA. V was clipped by 1 base and J by 3 bases; unmatched bases: 6. The CDR3 totals 15 residues. CDR3: CASSLESASGYEQYF. In DNA form, the CDR3 reads TGTGCCAGCAGCTTAGAGTCTGCTAGCGGCTACGAGCAGTACTTC.

The chain employs TRBV9 and TRBJ1-1; D gene unclear. Trimming took off 4 bases at V and 11 bases at J, with 24 bases between the two ends. The CDR3 has 15 amino acids. CDR1 is SGDLS, CDR2 YYNGEE, per germline. CDR3 region: CASSQLEVASPGAFF. In DNA, the CDR3 is TGTGCCAGCAGCCAACTGGAGGTGGCGTCGCCGGGGGCTTTCTTT.

The genes are TRBV6-5 and TRBJ2-3; D is possibly TRBD1 (6 bases). There are 14 residues in the CDR3. Germline V gives CDR1 MNHEY, CDR2 SVGAGI. Trimming removed 2 bases at V and 1 base at J, with 7 bases between. The CDR3 protein is CASSYDRRTDTQYF. Written as DNA, the CDR3 is TGTGCCAGCAGTTACGACAGGCGCACAGATACGCAGTATTTT.

The chain couples TRBV10-3 to TRBJ2-7; 7 positions match TRBD2. The length of the CDR3 is 12 residues. Germline V CDR1 and CDR2: ENHRY, SYGVKD. J lost 5 bases, V lost 4 bases, and 2 bases had no gene match. The DNA for the CDR3 is TGTGCCATCAGTGCCCGGGGGGACGAGCAGTACTTC. Translation gives CAISARGDEQYF.

The V call is TRBV6-5, the J call TRBJ1-1; TRBD1 is a possible D gene (5 bases). Germline V gene lookup returns CDR1 MNHEY and CDR2 SVGAGI. The CDR3 runs to 13 residues. The V end lost 2 bases, the J end lost 4 bases, and 8 bases lay between the germline ends. The CDR3 coding sequence is TGTGCCAGCAGTTACCAGGGCGGCACTGAAGCTTTCTTT. This encodes CASSYQGGTEAFF.

V and J are TRBV28 and TRBJ2-7, with TRBD2 identical over 13 bases. CDR3 length: 15 residues. Germline V gene lookup returns CDR1 MDHEN and CDR2 SYDVKM. With 7 bases clipped from V and 0 bases from J, the junction kept 3 bases outside the gene matches. The CDR3 sequence: CASTRLAGGSYEQYF. Written as DNA, the CDR3 is TGTGCCAGCACCAGACTAGCGGGGGGCTCCTACGAGCAGTACTTC.

This sequence joins TRBV5-1 and TRBJ1-1, with D perhaps matching TRBD1 (6 bases). The V end was cut by 4 bases, the J end by 1 base, with 14 bases between. CDR3 size: 15 residues. Germline values: CDR1 SGHRS, CDR2 YFSETQ. CDR3 nucleotide sequence: TGCGCCAGCAGCACTGGACAGCCAGGGAACACTGAAGCTTTCTTT. Its protein product is CASSTGQPGNTEAFF.

The rearrangement uses TRBV2 and TRBJ2-5; D call uncertain. Trimming pared 10 bases from V and 4 bases from J, leaving 22 bases between. Per the germline V gene, CDR1 is SNHLY and CDR2 is FYNNEI. This CDR3 is 15 amino acids long. CDR3 nucleotides: TGTGCCACCCGGATAGGTTCGCGGATCGGAGAGACCCAGTACTTC. This encodes CATRIGSRIGETQYF.

V is TRBV4-1 and J is TRBJ1-3; a possible D gene is TRBD1 (6 bases). Germline CDR1 MGHRA, CDR2 YSYEKL. This CDR3 comprises 15 residues. The V gene lost 2 bases and the J gene lost 8 bases, with 16 bases spanning the gap. For the CDR3, the DNA is TGCGCCAGCAGCCAAATTAGCGGGGGCGCGGACACCATATATTTT. It specifies CASSQISGGADTIYF.

This rearrangement joins TRBV13 to TRBJ1-2, with 7 bases that match TRBD1. CDR3 length equals 15 residues. Looked up from germline, CDR1 is PRHDT and CDR2 is FYEKMQ (reference sequence). V dropped 5 bases and J dropped 4; count of bases not matched to a gene: 10. CDR3 bases: TGTGCCAGCAGCCTTCTGGGACAGACCATCTATGGCTACACCTTC. It encodes CASSLLGQTIYGYTF.

In regard to this clone: This sample also contains other DNA sequences that code for the same CDR3. The chain has TRBV18 and TRBJ2-1, with D maybe TRBD2 (5 bases). Deletions cut 0 bases from V and 0 bases from J, with 12 bases between. This CDR3 contains 17 residues. Germline CDR1 and CDR2: KGHSH and LQKENI. CDR3 amino acids: CASSPPVAGGSYNEQFF. For the CDR3, the DNA is TGTGCCAGCTCACCACCGGTTGCGGGTGGCTCCTACAATGAGCAGTTCTTC.

This CDR3 is CSVGQGRRTEAFF. The CDR3 DNA reads TGCAGCGTTGGACAGGGGAGGCGGACTGAAGCTTTCTTT. The chain recombines TRBV29-1 with TRBJ1-1; 8 nucleotides agree with TRBD1. Trimming at V came to 4 bases and at J to 5 bases, leaving 6 bases not matched to a gene. This CDR3 is built from 13 residues. The germline gives CDR1 SQVTM, CDR2 ANQGSEA.

V and J are TRBV2 and TRBJ2-7; 7 nucleotides align to TRBD1. This CDR3 has 14 amino acids. In germline, CDR1 is SNHLY, CDR2 FYNNEI. The J segment lost 4 bases and the V segment lost 8 bases, leaving 11 bases of the junction unmatched. This chain's CDR3 is CASSRGDRNYEQYF. The DNA of the CDR3 is TGTGCCAGCTCCAGAGGGGACAGAAATTACGAGCAGTACTTC. The full variable domain, completed using reference TRBV2 and TRBJ2-7, is EPEVTQTPSHQVTQMGQEVILRCVPISNHLYFYWYRQILGQKVEFLVSFYNNEISEKSEIFDDQFSVERPDGSNFTLKIRSTKLEDSAMYFCASSRGDRNYEQYFGPGTRLTVT.

The J gene is TRBJ2-7, the V gene TRBV9, with D possibly matching TRBD2 (6 bases). V lost 4 bases, J lost 1 base, and 15 bases lay in between. CDR1 and CDR2 (germline): SGDLS, YYNGEE. The CDR3 is made up of 15 amino acids. CDR3 residues: CASSQGGGYSYEQYF. CDR3 bases: TGTGCCAGCAGCCAGGGAGGAGGGTATTCCTACGAGCAGTACTTC.

This chain connects TRBV14 to TRBJ2-1, with a tentative D call TRBD1 (5 bases). Looked up from germline, CDR1 is SGHDN and CDR2 is FVKESK. The CDR3 contains 13 residues. With 7 bases removed from V and 6 bases from J, the gap between germline ends came to 13 bases. The CDR3 protein is CASTQGYGNEQFF. CDR3 bases: TGTGCCAGCACCCAGGGCTACGGCAATGAGCAGTTCTTC.

This clone was detected only once. The rearrangement joins TRBV30 to TRBJ2-1; D is unclear. This CDR3 has 15 residues. The germline V gene encodes CDR1 GTSNPN and CDR2 SVGIG (reference sequence). V was pared by 0 bases and J by 5 bases, with 14 bases between. Here the CDR3 reads CAWSVLRKGDNEQFF. The CDR3 DNA follows: TGTGCCTGGAGTGTACTCCGGAAAGGAGACAATGAGCAGTTCTTC.

The rearrangement uses TRBV10-2 and TRBJ2-5; D gene uncertain. The CDR3 is 14 amino acids. Germline CDR1 and CDR2: WSHSY and SAAADI. V lost 4 bases, J lost 3 bases, and 12 bases lay in between. The CDR3 DNA reads as TGCGCCAGCAGTGGCCGATTAGTAGAAGAGACCCAGTACTTC. It yields the protein CASSGRLVEETQYF.

The rearrangement uses TRBV9 and TRBJ2-7; D might be TRBD2 (6 bases). Germline V gene sequence: CDR1 SGDLS, CDR2 YYNGEE. This CDR3 contains 14 residues. Between the trimmed V and J ends, which lost 0 bases and 1 base, there was a span of 8 bases. CDR3 protein: CASSVGGESYEQYF. The CDR3 DNA reads TGTGCCAGCAGCGTAGGGGGGGAATCCTACGAGCAGTACTTC.